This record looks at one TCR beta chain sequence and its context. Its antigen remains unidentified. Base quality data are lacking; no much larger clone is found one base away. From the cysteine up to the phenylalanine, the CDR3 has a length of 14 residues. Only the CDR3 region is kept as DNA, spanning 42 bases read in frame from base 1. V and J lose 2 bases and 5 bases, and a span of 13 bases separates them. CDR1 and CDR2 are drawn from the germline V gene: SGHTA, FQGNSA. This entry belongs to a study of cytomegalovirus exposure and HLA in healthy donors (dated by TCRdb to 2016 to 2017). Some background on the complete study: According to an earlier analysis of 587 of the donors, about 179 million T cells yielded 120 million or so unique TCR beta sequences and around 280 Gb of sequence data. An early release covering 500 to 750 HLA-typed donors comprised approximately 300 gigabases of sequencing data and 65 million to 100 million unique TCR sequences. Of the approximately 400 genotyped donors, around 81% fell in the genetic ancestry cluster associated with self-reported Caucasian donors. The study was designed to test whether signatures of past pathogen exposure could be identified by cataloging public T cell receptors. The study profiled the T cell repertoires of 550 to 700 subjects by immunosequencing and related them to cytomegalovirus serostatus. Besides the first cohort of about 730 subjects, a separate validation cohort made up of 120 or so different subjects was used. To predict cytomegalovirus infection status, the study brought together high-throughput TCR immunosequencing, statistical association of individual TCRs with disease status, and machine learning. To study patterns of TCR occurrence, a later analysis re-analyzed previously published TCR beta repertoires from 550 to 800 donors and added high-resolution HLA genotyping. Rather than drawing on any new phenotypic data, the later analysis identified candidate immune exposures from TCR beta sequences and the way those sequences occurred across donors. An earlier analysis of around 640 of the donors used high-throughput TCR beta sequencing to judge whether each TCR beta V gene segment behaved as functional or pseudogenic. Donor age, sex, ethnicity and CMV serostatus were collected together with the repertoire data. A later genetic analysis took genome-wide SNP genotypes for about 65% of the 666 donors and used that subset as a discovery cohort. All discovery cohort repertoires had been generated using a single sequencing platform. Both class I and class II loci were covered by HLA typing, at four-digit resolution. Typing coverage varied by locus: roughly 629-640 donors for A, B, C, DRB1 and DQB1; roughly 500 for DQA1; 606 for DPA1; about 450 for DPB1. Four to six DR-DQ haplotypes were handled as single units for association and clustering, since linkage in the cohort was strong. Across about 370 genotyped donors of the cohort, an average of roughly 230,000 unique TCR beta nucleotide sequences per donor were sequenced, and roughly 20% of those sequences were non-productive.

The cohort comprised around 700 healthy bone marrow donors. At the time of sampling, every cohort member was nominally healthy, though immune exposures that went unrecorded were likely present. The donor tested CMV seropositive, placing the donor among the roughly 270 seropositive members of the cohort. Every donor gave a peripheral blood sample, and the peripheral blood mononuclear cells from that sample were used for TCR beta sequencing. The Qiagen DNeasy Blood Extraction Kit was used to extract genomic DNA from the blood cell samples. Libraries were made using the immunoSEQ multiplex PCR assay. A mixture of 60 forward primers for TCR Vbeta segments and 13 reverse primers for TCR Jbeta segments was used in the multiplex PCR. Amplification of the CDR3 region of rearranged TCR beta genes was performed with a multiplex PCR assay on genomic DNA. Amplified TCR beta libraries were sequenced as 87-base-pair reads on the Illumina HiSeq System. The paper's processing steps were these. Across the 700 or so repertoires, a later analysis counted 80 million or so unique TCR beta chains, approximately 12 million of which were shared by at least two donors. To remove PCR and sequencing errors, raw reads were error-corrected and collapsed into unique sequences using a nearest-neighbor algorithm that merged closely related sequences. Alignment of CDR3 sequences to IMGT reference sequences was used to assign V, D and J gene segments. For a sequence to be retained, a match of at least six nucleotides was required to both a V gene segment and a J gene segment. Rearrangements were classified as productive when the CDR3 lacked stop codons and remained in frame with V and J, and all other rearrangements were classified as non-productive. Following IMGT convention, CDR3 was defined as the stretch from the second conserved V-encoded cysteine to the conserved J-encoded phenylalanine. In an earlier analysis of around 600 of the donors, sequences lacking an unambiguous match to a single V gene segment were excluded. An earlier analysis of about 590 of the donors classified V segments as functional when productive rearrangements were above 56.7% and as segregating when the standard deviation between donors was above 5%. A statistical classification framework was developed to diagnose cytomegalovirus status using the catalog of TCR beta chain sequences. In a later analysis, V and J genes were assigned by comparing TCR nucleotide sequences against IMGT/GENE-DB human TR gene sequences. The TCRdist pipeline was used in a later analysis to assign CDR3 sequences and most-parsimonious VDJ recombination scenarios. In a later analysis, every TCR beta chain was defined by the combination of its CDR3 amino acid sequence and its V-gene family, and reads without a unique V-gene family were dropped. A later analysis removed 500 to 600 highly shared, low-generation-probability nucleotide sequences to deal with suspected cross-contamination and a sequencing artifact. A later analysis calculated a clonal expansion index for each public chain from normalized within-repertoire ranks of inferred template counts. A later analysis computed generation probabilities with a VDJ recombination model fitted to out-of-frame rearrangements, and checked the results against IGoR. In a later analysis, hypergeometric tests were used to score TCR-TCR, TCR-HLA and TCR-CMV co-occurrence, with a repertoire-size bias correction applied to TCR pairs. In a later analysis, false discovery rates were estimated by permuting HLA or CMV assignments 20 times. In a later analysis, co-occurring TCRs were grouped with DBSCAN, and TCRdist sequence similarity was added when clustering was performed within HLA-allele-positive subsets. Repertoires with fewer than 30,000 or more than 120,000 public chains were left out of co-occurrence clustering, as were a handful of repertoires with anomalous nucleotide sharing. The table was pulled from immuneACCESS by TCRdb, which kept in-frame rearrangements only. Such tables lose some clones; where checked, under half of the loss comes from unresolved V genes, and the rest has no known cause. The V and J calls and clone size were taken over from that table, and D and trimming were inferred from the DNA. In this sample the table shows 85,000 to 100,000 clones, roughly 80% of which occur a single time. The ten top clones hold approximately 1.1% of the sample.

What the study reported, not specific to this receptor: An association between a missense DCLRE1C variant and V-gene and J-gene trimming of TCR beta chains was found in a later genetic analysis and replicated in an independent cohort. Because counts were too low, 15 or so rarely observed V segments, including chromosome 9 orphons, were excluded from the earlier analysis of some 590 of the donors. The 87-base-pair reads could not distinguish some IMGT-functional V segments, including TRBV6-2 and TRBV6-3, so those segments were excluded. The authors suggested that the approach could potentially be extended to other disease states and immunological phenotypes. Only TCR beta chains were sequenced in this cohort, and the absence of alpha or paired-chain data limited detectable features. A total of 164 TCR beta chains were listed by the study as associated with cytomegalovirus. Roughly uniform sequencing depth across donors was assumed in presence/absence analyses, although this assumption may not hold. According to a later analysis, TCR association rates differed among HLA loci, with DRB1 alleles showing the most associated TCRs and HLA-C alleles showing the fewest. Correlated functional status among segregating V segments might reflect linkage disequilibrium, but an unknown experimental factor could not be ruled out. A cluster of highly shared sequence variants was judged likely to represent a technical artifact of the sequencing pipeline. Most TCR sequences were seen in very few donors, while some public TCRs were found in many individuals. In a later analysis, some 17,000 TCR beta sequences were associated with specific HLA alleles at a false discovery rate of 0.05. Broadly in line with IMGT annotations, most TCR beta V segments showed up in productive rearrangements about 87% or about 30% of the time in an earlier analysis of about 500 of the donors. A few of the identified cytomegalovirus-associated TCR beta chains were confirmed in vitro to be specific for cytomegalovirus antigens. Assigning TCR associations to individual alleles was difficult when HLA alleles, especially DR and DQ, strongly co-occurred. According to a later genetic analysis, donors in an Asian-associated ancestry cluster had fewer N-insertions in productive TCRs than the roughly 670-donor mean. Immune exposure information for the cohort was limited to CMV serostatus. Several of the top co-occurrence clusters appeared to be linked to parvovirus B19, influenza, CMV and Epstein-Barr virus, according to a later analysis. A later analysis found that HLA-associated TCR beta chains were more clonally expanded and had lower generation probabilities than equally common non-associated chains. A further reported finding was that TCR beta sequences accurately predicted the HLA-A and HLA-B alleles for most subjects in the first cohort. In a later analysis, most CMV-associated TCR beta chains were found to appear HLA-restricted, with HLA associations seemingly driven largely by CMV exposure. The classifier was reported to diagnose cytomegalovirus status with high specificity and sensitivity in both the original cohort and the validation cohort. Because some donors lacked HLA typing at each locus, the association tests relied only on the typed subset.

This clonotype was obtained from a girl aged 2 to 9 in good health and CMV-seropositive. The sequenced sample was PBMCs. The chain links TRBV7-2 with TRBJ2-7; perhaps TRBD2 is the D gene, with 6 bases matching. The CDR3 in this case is CASSLWRELHEQYF. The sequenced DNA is TGTGCCAGCAGCTTATGGCGGGAACTCCACGAGCAGTACTTC.